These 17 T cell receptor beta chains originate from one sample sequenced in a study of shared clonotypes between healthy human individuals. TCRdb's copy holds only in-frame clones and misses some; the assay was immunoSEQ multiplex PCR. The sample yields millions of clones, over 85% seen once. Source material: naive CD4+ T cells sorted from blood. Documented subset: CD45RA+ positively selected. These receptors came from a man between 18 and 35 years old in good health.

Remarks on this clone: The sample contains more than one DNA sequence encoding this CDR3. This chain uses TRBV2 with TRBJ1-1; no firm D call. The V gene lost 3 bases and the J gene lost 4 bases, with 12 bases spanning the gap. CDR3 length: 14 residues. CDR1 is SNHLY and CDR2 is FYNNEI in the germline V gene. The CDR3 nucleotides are TGTGCCAGCAGTGAGTTGGGTGTGGGCACTGAAGCTTTCTTT. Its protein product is CASSELGVGTEAFF.

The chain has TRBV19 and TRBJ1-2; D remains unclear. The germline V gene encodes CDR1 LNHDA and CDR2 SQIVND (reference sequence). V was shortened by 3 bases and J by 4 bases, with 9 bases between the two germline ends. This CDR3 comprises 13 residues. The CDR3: CASSMGSGYGYTF. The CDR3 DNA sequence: TGTGCCAGTAGTATGGGTTCGGGCTATGGCTACACCTTC. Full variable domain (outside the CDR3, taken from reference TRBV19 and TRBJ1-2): DGGITQSPKYLFRKEGQNVTLSCEQNLNHDAMYWYRQDPGQGLRLIYYSQIVNDFQKGDIAEGYSVSREKKESFPLTVTSAQKNPTAFYLCASSMGSGYGYTFGSGTRLTVV.

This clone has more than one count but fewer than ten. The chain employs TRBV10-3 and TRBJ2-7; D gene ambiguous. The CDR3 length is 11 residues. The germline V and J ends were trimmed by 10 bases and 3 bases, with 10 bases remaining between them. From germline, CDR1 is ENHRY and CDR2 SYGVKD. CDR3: CATADVYEQYF. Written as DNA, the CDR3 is TGTGCCACCGCGGACGTCTACGAGCAGTACTTC.

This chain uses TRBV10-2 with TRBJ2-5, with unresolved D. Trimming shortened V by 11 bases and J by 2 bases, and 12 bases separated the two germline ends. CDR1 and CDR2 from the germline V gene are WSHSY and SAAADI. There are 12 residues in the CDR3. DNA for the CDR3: TGCGCCGCCTCTGAGATACAAGAGACCCAGTACTTC. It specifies CAASEIQETQYF.

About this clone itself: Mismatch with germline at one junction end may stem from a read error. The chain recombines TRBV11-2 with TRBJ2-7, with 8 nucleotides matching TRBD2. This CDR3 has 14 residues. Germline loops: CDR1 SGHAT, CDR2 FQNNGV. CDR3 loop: CASSLGQAGAAQDF. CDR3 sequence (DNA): TGTGCCAGCAGCTTAGGCCAAGCGGGGGCCGCTCAAGACTTC. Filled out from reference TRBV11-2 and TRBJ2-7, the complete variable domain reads EAGVAQSPRYKIIEKRQSVAFWCNPISGHATLYWYQQILGQGPKLLIQFQNNGVVDDSQLPKDRFSAERLKGVDSTLKIQPAKLEDSAVYLCASSLGQAGAAQDFGPGTRLTVT.

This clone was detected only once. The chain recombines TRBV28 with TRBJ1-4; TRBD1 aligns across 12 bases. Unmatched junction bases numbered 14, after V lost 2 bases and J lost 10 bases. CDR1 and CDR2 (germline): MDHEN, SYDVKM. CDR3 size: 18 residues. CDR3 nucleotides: TGTGCCAGCAGTTTAGGCTCCGGGACAGGGGGCCTGGGTGGAAAACTGTTTTTT. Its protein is CASSLGSGTGGLGGKLFF.

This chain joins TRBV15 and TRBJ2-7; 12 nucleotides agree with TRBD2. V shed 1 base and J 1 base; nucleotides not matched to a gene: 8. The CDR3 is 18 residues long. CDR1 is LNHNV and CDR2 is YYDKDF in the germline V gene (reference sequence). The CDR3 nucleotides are TGTGCCACCAGCAGAGGAGGACTAGCGGGGCAGACGTCCTACGAGCAGTACTTC. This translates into CATSRGGLAGQTSYEQYF.

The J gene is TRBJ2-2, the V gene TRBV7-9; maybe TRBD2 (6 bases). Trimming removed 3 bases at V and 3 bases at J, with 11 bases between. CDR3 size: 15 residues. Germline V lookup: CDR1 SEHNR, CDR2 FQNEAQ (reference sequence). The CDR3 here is CASSFGTSDTGELFF. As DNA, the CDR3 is TGTGCCAGCAGCTTCGGGACTTCCGACACCGGGGAGCTGTTTTTT.

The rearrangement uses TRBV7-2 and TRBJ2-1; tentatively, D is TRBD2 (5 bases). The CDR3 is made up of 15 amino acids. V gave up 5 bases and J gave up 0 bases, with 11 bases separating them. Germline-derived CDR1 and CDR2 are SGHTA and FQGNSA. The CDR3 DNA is TGTGCCAGCAGCCGGACTCCACGCTCCTACAATGAGCAGTTCTTC. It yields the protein CASSRTPRSYNEQFF.

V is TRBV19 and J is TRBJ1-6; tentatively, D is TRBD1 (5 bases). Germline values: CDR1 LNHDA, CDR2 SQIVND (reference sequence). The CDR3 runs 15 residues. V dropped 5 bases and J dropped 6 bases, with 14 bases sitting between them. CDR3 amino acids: CASSPRVGANSPLHF. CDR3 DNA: TGTGCCAGTAGTCCCAGGGTGGGAGCTAATTCACCCCTCCACTTT.

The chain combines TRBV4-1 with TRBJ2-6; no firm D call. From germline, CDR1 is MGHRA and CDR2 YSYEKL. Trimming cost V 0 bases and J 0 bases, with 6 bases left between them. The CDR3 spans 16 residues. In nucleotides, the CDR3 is TGCGCCAGCAGCCAAGATGCAGGCTCTGGGGCCAACGTCCTGACTTTC. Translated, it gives CASSQDAGSGANVLTF.

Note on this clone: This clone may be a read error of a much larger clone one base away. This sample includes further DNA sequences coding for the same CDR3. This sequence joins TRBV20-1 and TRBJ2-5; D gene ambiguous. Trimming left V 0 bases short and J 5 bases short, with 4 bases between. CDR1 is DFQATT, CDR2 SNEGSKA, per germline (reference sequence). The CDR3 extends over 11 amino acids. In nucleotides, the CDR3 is TGCAGTGCTAGAGATACGGAGACCCAGTACTTC. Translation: CSARDTETQYF.

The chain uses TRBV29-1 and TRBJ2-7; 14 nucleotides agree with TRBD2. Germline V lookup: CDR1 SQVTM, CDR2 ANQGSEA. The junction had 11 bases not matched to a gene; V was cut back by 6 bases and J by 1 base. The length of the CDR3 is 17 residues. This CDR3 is CSVAGLAGGVLSYEQYF. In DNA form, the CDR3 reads TGCAGCGTCGCCGGACTAGCGGGGGGCGTTTTATCCTACGAGCAGTACTTC.

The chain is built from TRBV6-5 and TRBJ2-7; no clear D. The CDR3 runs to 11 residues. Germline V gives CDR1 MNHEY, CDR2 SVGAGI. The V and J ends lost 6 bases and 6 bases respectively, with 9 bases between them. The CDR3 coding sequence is TGTGCCAGCAGCCTTCGTGGCGAGCAGTACTTC. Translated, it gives CASSLRGEQYF.

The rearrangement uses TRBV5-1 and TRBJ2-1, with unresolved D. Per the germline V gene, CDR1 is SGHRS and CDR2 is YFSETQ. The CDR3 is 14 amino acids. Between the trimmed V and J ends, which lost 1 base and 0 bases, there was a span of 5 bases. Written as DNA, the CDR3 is TGCGCCAGCAGCTTGCTAACCTCCTACAATGAGCAGTTCTTC. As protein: CASSLLTSYNEQFF.

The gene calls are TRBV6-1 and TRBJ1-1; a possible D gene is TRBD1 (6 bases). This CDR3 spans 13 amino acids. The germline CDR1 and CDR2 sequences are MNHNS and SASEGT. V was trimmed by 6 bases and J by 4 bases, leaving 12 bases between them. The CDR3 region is CASRTTGPTEAFF. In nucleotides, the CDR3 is TGTGCCAGCAGGACTACAGGGCCCACTGAAGCTTTCTTT.

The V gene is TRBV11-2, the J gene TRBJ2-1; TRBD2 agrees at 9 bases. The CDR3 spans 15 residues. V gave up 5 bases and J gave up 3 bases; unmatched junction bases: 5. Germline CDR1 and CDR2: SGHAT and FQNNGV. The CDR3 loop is CASSTGTSFYNEQFF. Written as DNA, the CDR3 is TGTGCCAGCAGCACCGGGACTAGCTTCTACAATGAGCAGTTCTTC.